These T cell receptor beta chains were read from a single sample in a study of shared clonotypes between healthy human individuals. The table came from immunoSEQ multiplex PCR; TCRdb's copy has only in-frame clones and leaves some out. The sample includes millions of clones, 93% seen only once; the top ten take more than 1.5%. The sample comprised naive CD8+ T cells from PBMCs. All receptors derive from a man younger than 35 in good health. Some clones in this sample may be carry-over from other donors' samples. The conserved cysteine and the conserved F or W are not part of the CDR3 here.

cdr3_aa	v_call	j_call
ATSRETAAINEQF	TRBV15	TRBJ2-1
ASSDPSGSPYEQY	TRBV2	TRBJ2-7
ASSEGGQGMGDTQY	TRBV25-1	TRBJ2-3
ASSARQGALYEQY	TRBV19	TRBJ2-7
ASGEREVFQETQY	TRBV2	TRBJ2-5
ASSLLTGGVEKLF	TRBV7-8	TRBJ1-4
ASSFFTGAGELF	TRBV5-1	TRBJ2-2
ASSSRQGINEQF	TRBV7-9	TRBJ2-1
ASKGKDSPYEQY	TRBV19	TRBJ2-7
ASNAAGTLNTEAF	TRBV9	TRBJ1-1
ASSGSSTSTDTQY	TRBV7-8	TRBJ2-3
AWSVAGAYNEQF	TRBV30	TRBJ2-1
ARRGQGSSQGHQPQH	TRBV2	TRBJ1-5
ASSSQGNEQY	TRBV5-1	TRBJ2-7
ASSFFSGEGSYEQY	TRBV27	TRBJ2-7
ASGLVQGDTGELF	TRBV12-5	TRBJ2-2
ASSRNRGTEAF	TRBV7-9	TRBJ1-1
ASSMTDYNEQF	TRBV19	TRBJ2-1
ASSLGGGVSLYEQY	TRBV5-6	TRBJ2-7
ASSSPGQGAYEQF	TRBV27	TRBJ2-1
ASSLEASGRASYEQY	TRBV11-2	TRBJ2-7
ASSLTPRYGYT	TRBV19	TRBJ1-2
ASSYGERAYEQY	TRBV6-5	TRBJ2-7
ASSLDVLNQPQH	TRBV28	TRBJ1-5
ASSHTGFNQPQH	TRBV7-2	TRBJ1-5
ASSDGSLYEQY	TRBV27	TRBJ2-7
ASSLRGSGHEQY	TRBV7-3	TRBJ2-7
ASSQDSRAKNIQY	TRBV4-3	TRBJ2-4
ASVPRVNGNTIY	TRBV28	TRBJ1-3
ASSPVAPGQVGVIAKNIQY	TRBV4-2	TRBJ2-4
ASSRLQGDTGELF	TRBV4-3	TRBJ2-2
ASRGVAETPYEQY	TRBV6-5	TRBJ2-7
ASSSTTGKAF	TRBV19	TRBJ1-1
ASSQAGGGLEQF	TRBV7-8	TRBJ2-1
ASSSEGVNGYT	TRBV13	TRBJ1-2
ASSPSSGTTDTQY	TRBV7-9	TRBJ2-3